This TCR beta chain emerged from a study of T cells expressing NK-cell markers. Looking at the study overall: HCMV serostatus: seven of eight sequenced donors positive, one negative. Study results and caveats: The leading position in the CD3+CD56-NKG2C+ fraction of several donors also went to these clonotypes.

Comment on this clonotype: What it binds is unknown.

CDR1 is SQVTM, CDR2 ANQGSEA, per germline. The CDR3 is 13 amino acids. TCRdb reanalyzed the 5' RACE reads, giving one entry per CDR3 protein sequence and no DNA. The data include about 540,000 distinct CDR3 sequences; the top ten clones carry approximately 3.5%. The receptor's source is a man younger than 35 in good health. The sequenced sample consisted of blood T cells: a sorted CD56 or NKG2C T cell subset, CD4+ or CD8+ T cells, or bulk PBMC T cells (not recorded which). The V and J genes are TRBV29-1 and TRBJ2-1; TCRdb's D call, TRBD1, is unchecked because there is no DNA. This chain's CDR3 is CSVDPAGGGEQFF.